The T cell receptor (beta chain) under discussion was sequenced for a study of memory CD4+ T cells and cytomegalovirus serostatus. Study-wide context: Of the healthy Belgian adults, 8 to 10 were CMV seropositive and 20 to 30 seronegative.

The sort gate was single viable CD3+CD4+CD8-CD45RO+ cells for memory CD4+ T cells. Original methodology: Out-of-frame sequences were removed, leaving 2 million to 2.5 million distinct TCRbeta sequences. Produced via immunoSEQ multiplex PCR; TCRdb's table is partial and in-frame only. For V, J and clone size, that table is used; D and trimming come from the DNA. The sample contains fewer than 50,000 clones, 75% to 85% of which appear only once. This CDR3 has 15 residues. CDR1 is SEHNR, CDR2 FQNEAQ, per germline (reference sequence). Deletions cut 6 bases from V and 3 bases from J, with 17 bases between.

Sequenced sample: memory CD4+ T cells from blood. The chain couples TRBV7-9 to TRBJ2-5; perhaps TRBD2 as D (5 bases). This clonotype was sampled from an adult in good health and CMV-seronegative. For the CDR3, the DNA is TGTGCCAGCAGTACCGTGCTAGCAAGAGAAGAGACCCAGTACTTC. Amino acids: CASSTVLAREETQYF.